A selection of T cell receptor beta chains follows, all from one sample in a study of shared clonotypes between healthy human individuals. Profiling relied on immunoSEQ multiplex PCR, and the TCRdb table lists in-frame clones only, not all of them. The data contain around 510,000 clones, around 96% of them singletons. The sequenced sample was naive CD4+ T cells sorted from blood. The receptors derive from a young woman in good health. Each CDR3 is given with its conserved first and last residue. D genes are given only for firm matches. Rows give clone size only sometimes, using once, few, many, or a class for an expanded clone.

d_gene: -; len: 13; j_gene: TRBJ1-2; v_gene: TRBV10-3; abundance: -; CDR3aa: CAISPSQVYGYTF; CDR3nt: TGTGCCATCAGCCCCTCACAGGTCTATGGCTACACCTTC
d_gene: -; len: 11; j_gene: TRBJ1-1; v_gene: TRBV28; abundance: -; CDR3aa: CASSLRWQAFF; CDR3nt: TGTGCCAGCAGTTTGCGGTGGCAAGCTTTCTTT
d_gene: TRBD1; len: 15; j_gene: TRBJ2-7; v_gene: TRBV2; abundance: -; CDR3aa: CASSQPTGVLYEQYF; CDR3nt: TGTGCCAGCAGCCAGCCCACAGGGGTGCTCTACGAGCAGTACTTC
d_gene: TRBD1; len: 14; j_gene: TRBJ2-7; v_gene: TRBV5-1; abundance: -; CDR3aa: CASSKGQALGEQYF; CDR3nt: TGCGCCAGCAGCAAGGGACAGGCTTTGGGCGAGCAGTACTTC
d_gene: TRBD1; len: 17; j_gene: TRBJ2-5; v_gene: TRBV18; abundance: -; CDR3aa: CASSPGRGTQIQETQYF; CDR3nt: TGTGCCAGCTCACCGGGCAGGGGGACGCAAATCCAAGAGACCCAGTACTTC
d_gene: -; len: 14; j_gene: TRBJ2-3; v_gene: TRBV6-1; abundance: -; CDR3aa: CASSEGWSTDTQYF; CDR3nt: TGTGCCAGCAGTGAGGGGTGGAGCACAGATACGCAGTATTTT
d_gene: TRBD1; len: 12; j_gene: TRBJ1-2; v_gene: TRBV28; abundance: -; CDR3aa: CAGGDRFYGYTF; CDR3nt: TGTGCCGGGGGGGACAGGTTCTATGGCTACACCTTC
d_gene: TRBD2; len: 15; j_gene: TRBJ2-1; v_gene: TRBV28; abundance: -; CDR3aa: CASSQAGDVNNEQFF; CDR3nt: TGTGCCAGCAGCCAAGCGGGAGATGTCAACAATGAGCAGTTCTTC
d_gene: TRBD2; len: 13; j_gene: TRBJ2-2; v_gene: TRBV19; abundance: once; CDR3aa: CASNAGGSGELFF; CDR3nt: TGTGCCAGTAATGCGGGGGGCAGCGGGGAGCTGTTTTTT
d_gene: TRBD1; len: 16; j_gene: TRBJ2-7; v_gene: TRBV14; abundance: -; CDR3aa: CASSHLTDRVLNEQYF; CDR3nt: TGTGCCAGCAGCCATCTAACGGACAGGGTTCTGAACGAGCAGTACTTC
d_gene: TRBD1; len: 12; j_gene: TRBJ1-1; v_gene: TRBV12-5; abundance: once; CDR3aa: CASGSQGARAFF; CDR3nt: TGTGCTAGTGGGTCACAGGGGGCGAGAGCTTTCTTT
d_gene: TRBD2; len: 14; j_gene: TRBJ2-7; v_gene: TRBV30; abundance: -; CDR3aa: CASYSGGRIYEQYF; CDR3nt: TGTGCCTCCTACAGCGGGGGGAGGATCTACGAGCAGTACTTC
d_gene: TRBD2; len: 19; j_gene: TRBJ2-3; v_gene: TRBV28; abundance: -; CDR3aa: CASSSIPSGLAGVTDTQYF; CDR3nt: TGTGCCAGCAGTTCTATACCCTCAGGACTAGCGGGAGTGACAGATACGCAGTATTTT
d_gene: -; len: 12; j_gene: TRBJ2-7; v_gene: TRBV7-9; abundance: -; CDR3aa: CASQTSNYEQYF; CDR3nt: TGTGCCAGCCAAACCTCGAACTACGAGCAGTACTTC
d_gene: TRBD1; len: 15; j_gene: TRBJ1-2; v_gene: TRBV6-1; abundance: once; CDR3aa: CASSEWAGGSNGYTF; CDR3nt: TGTGCCAGCAGTGAATGGGCAGGGGGTTCGAATGGCTACACCTTC
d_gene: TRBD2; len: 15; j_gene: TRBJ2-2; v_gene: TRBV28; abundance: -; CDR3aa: CASITGTSGTGELFF; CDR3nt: TGTGCCAGCATTACCGGGACTAGCGGGACCGGGGAGCTGTTTTTT
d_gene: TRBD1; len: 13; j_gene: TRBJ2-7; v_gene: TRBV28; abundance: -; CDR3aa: CASRNGQGWEQYF; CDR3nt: TGTGCCAGCAGAAACGGACAGGGGTGGGAGCAGTACTTC
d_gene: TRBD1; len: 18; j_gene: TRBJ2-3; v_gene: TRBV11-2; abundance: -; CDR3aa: CASSLSIGSGQGADTQYF; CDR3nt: TGTGCCAGCAGCTTATCGATAGGGTCAGGACAGGGGGCAGATACGCAGTATTTT
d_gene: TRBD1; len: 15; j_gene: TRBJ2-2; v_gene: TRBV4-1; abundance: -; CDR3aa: CASSQETGVGGELFF; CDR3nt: TGCGCCAGCAGCCAAGAGACAGGGGTGGGCGGGGAGCTGTTTTTT
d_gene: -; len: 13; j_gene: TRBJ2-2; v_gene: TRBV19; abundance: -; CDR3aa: CASSEVNTGELFF; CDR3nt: TGTGCCAGTAGTGAAGTTAACACCGGGGAGCTGTTTTTT
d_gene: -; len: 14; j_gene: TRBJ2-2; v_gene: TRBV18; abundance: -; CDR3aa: CASSPPWIGGELFF; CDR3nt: TGTGCCAGCTCACCACCTTGGATTGGCGGGGAGCTGTTTTTT
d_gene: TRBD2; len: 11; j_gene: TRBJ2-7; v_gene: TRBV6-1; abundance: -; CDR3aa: CASGEGYEQYF; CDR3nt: TGTGCCAGCGGGGAGGGCTACGAGCAGTACTTC
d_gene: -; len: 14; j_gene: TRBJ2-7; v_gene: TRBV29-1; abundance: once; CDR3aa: CSVGRTRGIGEQYF; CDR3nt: TGCAGCGTTGGCAGAACTAGGGGGATCGGCGAGCAGTACTTC
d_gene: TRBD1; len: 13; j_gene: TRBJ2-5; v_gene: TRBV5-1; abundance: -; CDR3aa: CASSTTGWETQYF; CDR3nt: TGCGCCAGCAGTACGACAGGGTGGGAGACCCAGTACTTC
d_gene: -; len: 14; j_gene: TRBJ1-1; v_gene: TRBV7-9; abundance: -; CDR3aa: CASSFEGRNTEAFF; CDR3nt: TGTGCCAGCAGCTTCGAGGGGAGGAACACTGAAGCTTTCTTT
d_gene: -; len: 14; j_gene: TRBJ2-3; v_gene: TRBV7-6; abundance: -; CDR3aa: CASSLDRSTDTQYF; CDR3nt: TGTGCCAGCAGCTTAGACCGGAGCACAGATACGCAGTATTTT
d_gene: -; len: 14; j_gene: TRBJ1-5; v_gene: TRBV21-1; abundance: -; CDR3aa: CASSIRTQNQPQHF; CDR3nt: TGTGCCAGCAGCATACGAACACAGAATCAGCCCCAGCATTTT
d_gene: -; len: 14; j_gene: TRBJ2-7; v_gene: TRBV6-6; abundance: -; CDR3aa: CASSPPTVQDEQYF; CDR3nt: TGTGCCAGCAGTCCTCCGACAGTCCAGGACGAGCAGTACTTC
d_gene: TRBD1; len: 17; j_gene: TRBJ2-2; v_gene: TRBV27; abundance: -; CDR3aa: CASSLIGQGSYAGELFF; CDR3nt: TGTGCCAGCAGTTTAATCGGACAGGGGAGTTACGCCGGGGAGCTGTTTTTT
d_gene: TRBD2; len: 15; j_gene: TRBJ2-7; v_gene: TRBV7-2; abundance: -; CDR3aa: CASSRRTSGRGEQYF; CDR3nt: TGTGCCAGCAGCCGAAGGACTAGCGGGAGGGGCGAGCAGTACTTC
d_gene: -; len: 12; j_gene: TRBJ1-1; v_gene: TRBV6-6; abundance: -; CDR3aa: CASSYGQTEAFF; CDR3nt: TGTGCCAGCAGTTACGGACAAACTGAAGCTTTCTTT
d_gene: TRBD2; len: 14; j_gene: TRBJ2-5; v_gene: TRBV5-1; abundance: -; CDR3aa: CASSLEAGVETQYF; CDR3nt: TGCGCCAGCAGCTTGGAAGCGGGAGTGGAGACCCAGTACTTC
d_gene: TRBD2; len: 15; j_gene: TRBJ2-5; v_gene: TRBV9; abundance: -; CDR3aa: CASSVREGVGETQYF; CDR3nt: TGTGCCAGCAGCGTAAGGGAGGGAGTCGGGGAGACCCAGTACTTC
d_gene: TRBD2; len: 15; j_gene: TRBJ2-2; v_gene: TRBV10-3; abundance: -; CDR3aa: CAISEPSGNGGELFF; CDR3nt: TGTGCCATCAGTGAGCCTAGCGGGAACGGTGGGGAGCTGTTTTTT
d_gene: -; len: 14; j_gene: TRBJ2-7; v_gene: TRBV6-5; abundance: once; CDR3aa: CASSRTRDYYEQYF; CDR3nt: TGTGCCAGCAGTCGAACTCGAGACTACTACGAGCAGTACTTC
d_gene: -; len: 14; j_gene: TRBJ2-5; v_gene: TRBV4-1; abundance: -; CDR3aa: CASSRAPREETQYF; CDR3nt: TGCGCCAGCAGTAGGGCCCCCAGGGAAGAGACCCAGTACTTC
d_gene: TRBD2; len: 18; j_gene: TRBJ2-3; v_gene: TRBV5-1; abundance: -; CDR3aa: CASSPWTSGRARTDTQYF; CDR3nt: TGCGCCAGCAGCCCGTGGACTAGCGGGAGGGCCCGAACAGATACGCAGTATTTT
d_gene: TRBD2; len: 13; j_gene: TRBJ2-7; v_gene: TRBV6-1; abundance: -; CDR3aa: CATRTSGKYEQYF; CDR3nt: TGTGCCACCCGGACTAGCGGGAAATACGAGCAGTACTTC
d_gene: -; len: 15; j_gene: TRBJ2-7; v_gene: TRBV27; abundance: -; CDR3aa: CASSLSDRSAYEQYF; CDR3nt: TGTGCCAGCAGTTTGAGCGACAGGTCCGCGTACGAGCAGTACTTC
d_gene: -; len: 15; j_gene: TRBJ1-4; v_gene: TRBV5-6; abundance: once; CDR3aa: CASSFSGLVNEKLFF; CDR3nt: TGTGCCAGCAGCTTTTCCGGGCTCGTTAATGAAAAACTGTTTTTT
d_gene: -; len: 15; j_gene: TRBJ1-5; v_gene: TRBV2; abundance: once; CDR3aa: CASCEGEVSNQPQHF; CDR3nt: TGTGCCAGCTGTGAGGGGGAGGTGAGCAATCAGCCCCAGCATTTT
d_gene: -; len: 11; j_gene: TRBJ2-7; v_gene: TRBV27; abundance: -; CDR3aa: CASRTLYEQYF; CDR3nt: TGTGCCAGCAGGACCCTTTACGAGCAGTACTTC